This T cell receptor beta chain was identified during a study of cytotoxic CD8 clonotypes in ibrutinib-treated CLL. This clone was counted between two and nine times. The V end lost 5 bases, the J end lost 0 bases, and 14 bases lay between the germline ends. The CDR3 has 16 residues. Germline V gene sequence: CDR1 SGHTA, CDR2 FQGTGA. Profiling relied on immunoSEQ multiplex PCR, and the TCRdb table lists in-frame clones only, not all of them. The sample lists approximately 340,000 clones, under 70% occurring once. The sequencing used PBMCs, collected after 36 months of ibrutinib treatment. The chain links TRBV7-3 to TRBJ2-1; D is uncertain. The TCR originated in a human donor with chronic lymphocytic leukemia. Written as DNA, the CDR3 is TGTGCCAGCAGCCCCCTTGTCCACCGCTCCTACAATGAGCAGTTCTTC. This codes for CASSPLVHRSYNEQFF.